This TCR beta chain was found in a study of blood T cell repertoires in COVID-19. Overall study context: Italy, Spain and the United States were the sources of the convalescent and acute COVID-19 samples. The cDNA or gDNA used as material had been derived from T cells, B-cell-depleted T cells, or PBMCs.

Germline V gene lookup returns CDR1 SNHLY and CDR2 FYNNEI. With 5 bases clipped from V and 6 bases from J, the junction kept 7 bases outside the gene matches. The CDR3 covers 13 residues. Per the original methods: The assay estimated nucleated cells by amplifying reference gene primers. Clones were sequenced by immunoSEQ multiplex PCR, and TCRdb holds only the in-frame ones, with some missing. The DNA was the basis for D and trimming; V, J and clone size are from that table. The sample records approximately 210,000 clones, 88% being singletons. This chain connects TRBV2 to TRBJ2-7; 7 nucleotides line up with TRBD2. The specimen sequenced was peripheral blood. The receptor was isolated from a human donor in a cohort sampled during active COVID-19. The CDR3: CASSLDPGGEQYF. For the CDR3, the DNA is TGTGCCAGCAGTCTGGATCCGGGGGGCGAGCAGTACTTC. Complete variable domain (other parts from reference TRBV2 and TRBJ2-7): EPEVTQTPSHQVTQMGQEVILRCVPISNHLYFYWYRQILGQKVEFLVSFYNNEISEKSEIFDDQFSVERPDGSNFTLKIRSTKLEDSAMYFCASSLDPGGEQYFGPGTRLTVT.